A single TCR beta chain is shown here with its context. Per the study methods: Estimation of nucleated cell counts relied on the amplification of reference gene primers. The table came from immunoSEQ multiplex PCR; TCRdb's copy has only in-frame clones and leaves some out. Clone size and V and J calls were adopted from that table, with D and trimming inferred from the DNA. The sample carries around 120,000 clones, about 85% recorded once. This record comes from a study of blood T cell repertoires in COVID-19. Study-wide context: Some COVID-19 samples were acute and others convalescent; all came from the United States, Italy and Spain. T cells, B-cell-depleted T cells, or PBMCs provided the cDNA or gDNA that served as material.

V was pared by 1 base and J by 1 base, with 10 bases between. CDR3 length: 15 residues. The germline V gene has CDR1 MNHEY and CDR2 SMNVEV (reference sequence). The sequence came from a human donor in a cohort sampled during active COVID-19. V and J are TRBV27 and TRBJ1-1; D might be TRBD1 (6 bases). The sequencing input was peripheral blood. CDR3 residues: CASSLYPTGNTEAFF. The CDR3 nucleotides read TGTGCCAGCAGTTTATACCCGACAGGGAACACTGAAGCTTTCTTT.